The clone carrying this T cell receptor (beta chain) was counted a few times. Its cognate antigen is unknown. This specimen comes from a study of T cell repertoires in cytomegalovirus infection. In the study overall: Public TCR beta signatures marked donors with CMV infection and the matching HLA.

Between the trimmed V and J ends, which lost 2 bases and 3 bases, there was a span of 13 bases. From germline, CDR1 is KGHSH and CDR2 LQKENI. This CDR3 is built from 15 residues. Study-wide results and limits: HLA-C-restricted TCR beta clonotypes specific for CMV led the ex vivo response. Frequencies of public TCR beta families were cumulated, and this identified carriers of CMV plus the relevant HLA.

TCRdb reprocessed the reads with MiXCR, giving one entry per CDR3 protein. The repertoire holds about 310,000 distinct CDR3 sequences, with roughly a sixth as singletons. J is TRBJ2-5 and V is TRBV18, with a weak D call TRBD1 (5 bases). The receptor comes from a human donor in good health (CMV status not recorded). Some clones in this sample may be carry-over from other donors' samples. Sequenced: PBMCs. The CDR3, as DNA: TGTGCCAGCTCACCAGGGGCTTTCACCAAAGAGACCCAGTACTTC. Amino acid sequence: CASSPGAFTKETQYF.